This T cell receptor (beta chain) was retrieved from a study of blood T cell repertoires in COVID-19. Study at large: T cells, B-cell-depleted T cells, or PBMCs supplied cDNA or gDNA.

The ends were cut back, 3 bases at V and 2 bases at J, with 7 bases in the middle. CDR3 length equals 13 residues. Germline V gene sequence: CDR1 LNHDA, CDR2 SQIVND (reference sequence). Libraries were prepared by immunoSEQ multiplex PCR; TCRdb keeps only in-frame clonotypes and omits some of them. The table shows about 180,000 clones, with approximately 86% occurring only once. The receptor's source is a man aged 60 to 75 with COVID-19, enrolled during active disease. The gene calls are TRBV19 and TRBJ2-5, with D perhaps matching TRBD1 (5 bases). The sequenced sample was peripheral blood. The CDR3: CASSIGHQETQYF. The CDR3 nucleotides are TGTGCCAGTAGTATCGGACATCAAGAGACCCAGTACTTC.